The next 24 T cell receptor beta chains were all read from a single sample in a study of blood T cell repertoires in COVID-19. Clones were sequenced by immunoSEQ multiplex PCR, and TCRdb holds only the in-frame ones, with some missing. Of tens of thousands of clones in the sample, about four fifths were seen once. Sequenced: peripheral blood. These receptors all come from a man between 65 and 85 years old with COVID-19, enrolled during active disease.

The rearrangement joins TRBV12-3 or TRBV12-4 to TRBJ1-2; 8 positions agree with TRBD1. The J segment lost 4 bases and the V segment lost 6 bases, leaving 4 bases of the junction unmatched. The CDR3 is 13 residues long. The CDR3 sequence: CASRSTGAYGYTF. In nucleotides, the CDR3 is TGTGCCAGCAGATCGACAGGGGCCTATGGCTACACCTTC.

The rearrangement links TRBV12-3 or TRBV12-4 to TRBJ1-6, with D possibly matching TRBD1 (5 bases). This CDR3 has 12 residues. V lost 6 bases and J lost 14, with 14 bases in between. The CDR3 DNA follows: TGTGCCAGCAGCCTGACAGATTCTGCCCTCCACTTT. The encoded protein is CASSLTDSALHF.

This clone has at least ten counts. V and J are TRBV6-6 and TRBJ2-7; possibly TRBD1 for D (7 bases). V was trimmed by 3 bases and J by 7 bases, leaving 19 bases between them. The CDR3 spans 15 residues. Germline-derived CDR1 and CDR2 are MNHNY and SVGAGI (reference sequence). This CDR3 is CASSYGQVGAGEQYF. CDR3 bases: TGTGCCAGCAGTTATGGACAGGTTGGGGCGGGAGAGCAGTACTTC.

This chain uses TRBV7-9 with TRBJ1-3, with a tentative D call TRBD1 (5 bases). Looked up from germline, CDR1 is SEHNR and CDR2 is FQNEAQ (reference sequence). The CDR3 sequence is 15 residues long. Trimming left V 5 bases short and J 0 bases short, with 11 bases between. The CDR3 protein is CASSGTGYSGNTIYF. The DNA of the CDR3 is TGTGCCAGCAGCGGGACTGGGTACTCTGGAAACACCATATATTTT.

The chain links TRBV9 to TRBJ2-7, with D tentatively TRBD2 (5 bases). The CDR3 runs to 12 residues. CDR1 is SGDLS and CDR2 is YYNGEE in the germline V gene. V shed 3 bases and J shed 6 bases, with 10 bases lying between them. CDR3 region: CASSARGGEQYF. CDR3 DNA sequence: TGTGCCAGCAGCGCCCGGGGTGGCGAGCAGTACTTC.

The chain joins TRBV6-2 or TRBV6-3 to TRBJ2-7, with TRBD1 as a possible D gene (5 bases). V was clipped by 4 bases and J by 3 bases, with 10 bases between them. Germline V gives CDR1 MNHEY, CDR2 SVGEGT. The CDR3 is 13 residues long. The CDR3 nucleotides are TGTGCCAGCAGTTTTCCAGGGATCTACGAGCAGTACTTC. As protein: CASSFPGIYEQYF.

The chain uses TRBV5-1 and TRBJ1-1; the D gene is possibly TRBD1 (5 bases). The CDR3 runs to 14 residues. Germline values: CDR1 SGHRS, CDR2 YFSETQ. V shed 3 bases and J shed 2 bases, with 11 bases lying between them. The CDR3 region is CASSYDSANTEAFF. CDR3 in DNA: TGCGCCAGCAGCTACGACAGCGCTAACACTGAAGCTTTCTTT. The variable domain in full, with the rest retrieved from reference TRBV5-1 and TRBJ1-1, is KAGVTQTPRYLIKTRGQQVTLSCSPISGHRSVSWYQQTPGQGLQFLFEYFSETQRNKGNFPGRFSGRQFSNSRSEMNVSTLELGDSALYLCASSYDSANTEAFFGQGTRLTVV.

J is TRBJ1-1 and V is TRBV18; D is perhaps TRBD1 (6 bases). This CDR3 spans 15 amino acids. V was shortened by 2 bases and J by 5 bases, with 15 bases between the two germline ends. Germline V gene data show CDR1 as KGHSH and CDR2 as LQKENI. The CDR3 is CASSPDQGWTTEAFF. The CDR3 coding sequence is TGTGCCAGCTCACCAGATCAGGGGTGGACGACTGAAGCTTTCTTT.

The rearrangement links TRBV7-8 to TRBJ1-3; 8 bases map to TRBD1. The CDR3 totals 16 residues. Trimming cost V 1 base and J 0 bases; bases outside gene matches: 2. Germline CDR1 and CDR2: SGHVS and FQNEAQ. As DNA, the CDR3 is TGTGCCAGCAGCTTAGGGACAGGGCTCTCTGGAAACACCATATATTTT. This gives the protein CASSLGTGLSGNTIYF.

V gene TRBV29-1 combines with J gene TRBJ1-1, with D unclear. V dropped 0 bases and J dropped 5 bases, with 10 bases sitting between them. This CDR3 region has 13 residues. From germline, CDR1 is SQVTM and CDR2 ANQGSEA. DNA for the CDR3: TGCAGCGTTGAAGAAACTAGCGGAACTGAAGCTTTCTTT. Translating gives CSVEETSGTEAFF.

J is TRBJ2-2 and V is TRBV28; D ambiguous. Germline V gives CDR1 MDHEN, CDR2 SYDVKM. The CDR3 runs to 16 residues. The V and J ends lost 1 base and 6 bases respectively, with 15 bases between them. The CDR3, as DNA: TGTGCCAGCAGTTTATTCAAGGTAGCTTATGCCGGGGAGCTGTTTTTT. Protein product: CASSLFKVAYAGELFF.

The chain recombines TRBV7-6 with TRBJ2-7; tentatively, D is TRBD1 (6 bases). This CDR3 contains 14 residues. From germline, CDR1 is SGHVS and CDR2 FNYEAQ. V was shortened by 1 base and J by 2 bases, with 9 bases between the two germline ends. The CDR3 DNA sequence: TGTGCCAGCAGCTTAGGGGCAGGGGCCTACGAGCAGTACTTC. Residues: CASSLGAGAYEQYF.

The rearrangement links TRBV7-2 to TRBJ2-6; D is ambiguous. The CDR3 is made up of 16 amino acids. Germline values: CDR1 SGHTA, CDR2 FQGNSA. Trimming stripped 0 bases from V and 0 bases from J, with 6 bases between. The CDR3 loop reads CASSLAGGSGANVLTF. CDR3 DNA: TGTGCCAGCAGCTTAGCCGGCGGCTCTGGGGCCAACGTCCTGACTTTC.

The chain combines TRBV6-2 or TRBV6-3 with TRBJ2-1, with a possible D match to TRBD2 (5 bases). The CDR3 runs to 12 residues. CDR1 MNHEY and CDR2 SVGEGT come from the germline V gene. Trimming shortened V by 2 bases and J by 9 bases, and 8 bases separated the two germline ends. CDR3 in amino acids: CASSYRESEQFF. The CDR3 bases are TGTGCCAGCAGTTACAGGGAGAGTGAGCAGTTCTTC.

The chain joins TRBV6-2 or TRBV6-3 to TRBJ2-3; D gene uncertain. Trimming took off 6 bases at V and 0 bases at J, with 13 bases between the two ends. From germline, CDR1 is MNHEY and CDR2 SVGEGT. CDR3 size: 15 residues. CDR3 sequence (DNA): TGTGCCAGCAGCAGAGCCCGTGCTAGCACAGATACGCAGTATTTT. Translation gives CASSRARASTDTQYF.

The chain recombines TRBV5-4 with TRBJ2-1; D is possibly TRBD1 (6 bases). The length of the CDR3 is 14 residues. Trimming removed 3 bases from V and 5 bases from J, with 12 bases in between. CDR1 SGHNT and CDR2 YYREEE come from the germline V gene (reference sequence). In DNA, the CDR3 is TGTGCCAGCAGCTCCGGGGACACCGACAATGAGCAGTTCTTC. It is translated as CASSSGDTDNEQFF.

V usage is TRBV4-3 and J usage is TRBJ1-1; D unresolved. The CDR3 is made up of 16 amino acids. Germline assignment: CDR1 LGHNA and CDR2 YSLEER. Trimming stripped 1 base from V and 1 base from J, with 13 bases between. CDR3 DNA sequence: TGCGCCAGCAGCCAAGGGGCTTCAATGGGGAACACTGAAGCTTTCTTT. Its translation: CASSQGASMGNTEAFF.

Only one count was recorded for this clone. V usage is TRBV7-9 and J usage is TRBJ1-2; TRBD1 matches at 8 bases. The germline V gene encodes CDR1 SEHNR and CDR2 FQNEAQ (reference sequence). CDR3 length: 15 amino acids. The trim removed 5 bases at V and 6 bases at J, leaving 11 bases unmatched. CDR3 sequence reads: CASSGADREMDGYTF. The DNA for the CDR3 is TGTGCCAGCAGCGGGGCGGACAGGGAGATGGATGGCTACACCTTC. The variable domain in full, completed from reference TRBV7-9 and TRBJ1-2, reads DTGVSQNPRHKITKRGQNVTFRCDPISEHNRLYWYRQTLGQGPEFLTYFQNEAQLEKSRLLSDRFSAERPKGSFSTLEIQRTEQGDSAMYLCASSGADREMDGYTFGSGTRLTVV.

The rearrangement uses TRBV6-5 and TRBJ2-3, with D perhaps matching TRBD2 (6 bases). There are 13 residues in the CDR3. Germline CDR1 MNHEY, CDR2 SVGAGI. V was cut by 6 bases and J by 1 base, with 8 bases left in between. Here the CDR3 DNA reads TGTGCCAGCAGGGTAGCGGGCACAGATACGCAGTATTTT. Residues: CASRVAGTDTQYF.

The genes are TRBV18 and TRBJ1-6, with TRBD1 matching over 9 bases. Germline loops: CDR1 KGHSH, CDR2 LQKENI. V was pared by 3 bases and J by 2 bases, with 5 bases of the junction left unmatched. The CDR3 sequence is 17 residues long. CDR3: CASSPRTGEPYNSPLHF. In DNA, the CDR3 is TGTGCCAGCTCACCCCGGACAGGGGAACCCTATAATTCACCCCTCCACTTT.

This chain links TRBV11-2 with TRBJ1-3; D gene uncertain. V was cut by 2 bases and J by 4 bases, with 12 bases left in between. Germline V gene lookup returns CDR1 SGHAT and CDR2 FQNNGV. The CDR3 length is 15 residues. In DNA form, the CDR3 reads TGTGCCAGCAGCTTAAGGTGGGAGTCGGGAAACACCATATATTTT. As protein: CASSLRWESGNTIYF.

The V call is TRBV27, the J call TRBJ2-1, with TRBD2 matching 8 bases. Germline CDR1 is MNHEY and CDR2 is SMNVEV (reference sequence). Unmatched junction bases numbered 20, after V lost 2 bases and J lost 8 bases. This CDR3 is built from 19 residues. CDR3 sequence: CASSLKGKREPQGMDEQFF. DNA of the CDR3: TGTGCCAGCAGTTTAAAGGGGAAGCGGGAGCCACAGGGAATGGATGAGCAGTTCTTC.

The genes are TRBV6-6 and TRBJ2-7; 7 nucleotides align to TRBD1. This CDR3 is built from 16 residues. The V and J ends lost 0 bases and 2 bases, in that order; junction bases with no gene match: 7. CDR1 is MNHNY and CDR2 is SVGAGI in the germline V gene (reference sequence). For the CDR3, the DNA is TGTGCCAGCAGTTACTCCTCGACAGGGTTGGCCTACGAGCAGTACTTC. Protein: CASSYSSTGLAYEQYF.

The table lists this clone with a count of one. V and J are TRBV6-2 or TRBV6-3 and TRBJ1-1, with unresolved D. Deletions cut 3 bases from V and 1 base from J, with 12 bases between. The CDR3 runs 15 residues. Germline CDR1 and CDR2: MNHEY and SVGEGT. The DNA of the CDR3 is TGTGCCAGCAGTTATACTGGCAGGCCGAACACTGAAGCTTTCTTT. Translation: CASSYTGRPNTEAFF.